The 21 T cell receptor beta chains listed next were all sequenced from one sample in a study of Graves' ophthalmopathy and Graves' hyperthyroidism. RNA transcripts yielded amplified TCR beta CDR3 regions. Second-round multiplex PCR came after first-round RT-PCR with HTBI primers. TCRdb reprocessed the multiplex PCR reads with MiXCR, giving one entry per CDR3 protein. Of approximately 700,000 distinct CDR3 sequences in the sample, roughly 40% were seen once. The sample comprised peripheral blood. These TCRs come from an adult man with Graves' ophthalmopathy.

Details on this clonotype: This may be a read error, as it is one base from a much larger clone. The chain uses TRBV11-3 and TRBJ2-5; tentatively, D is TRBD1 (6 bases). Trimming left V 1 base short and J 0 bases short, with 6 bases between. There are 14 residues in the CDR3. The germline CDR1 and CDR2 sequences are SGHNT and YENEEA. The CDR3 DNA reads as TGTGCCAGCAGCTTAGGACAGGACCAAGAGACCCAGTACTTC. It is translated as CASSLGQDQETQYF. The variable domain in full, completed from reference TRBV11-3 and TRBJ2-5, reads EAGVVQSPRYKIIEKKQPVAFWCNPISGHNTLYWYLQNLGQGPELLIRYENEEAVDDSQLPKDRFSAERLKGVDSTLKIQPAELGDSAVYLCASSLGQDQETQYFGPGTRLLVL.

V is TRBV15 and J is TRBJ2-5; 9 positions match TRBD2. Trimming removed 8 bases from V and 3 bases from J; junction bases left unmatched: 7. Germline CDR1 reads LNHNV; CDR2 reads YYDKDF (reference sequence). The CDR3 is 14 residues long. The CDR3 DNA reads as TGTGCCACCTGGACGCGGGGGGGGAAAGAGACCCAGTACTTC. Translation: CATWTRGGKETQYF.

Details on this clonotype: A read error is likely, as this CDR3 ends without the conserved phenylalanine or tryptophan. V gene TRBV11-2 combines with J gene TRBJ1-2; D uncertain. CDR3 length equals 11 residues. CDR1 and CDR2 from the germline V gene are SGHAT and FQNNGV. Trimming took off 5 bases at V and 7 bases at J, with 8 bases between the two ends. CDR3 sequence reads: CASSQERGYTL. CDR3 in DNA: TGTGCCAGCAGCCAAGAACGTGGCTACACCTTA.

The sample holds many counts of this clonotype. The J gene is TRBJ2-7, the V gene TRBV10-2; D unclear. The CDR3 contains 13 residues. CDR1 and CDR2 from the germline V gene are WSHSY and SAAADI. The V end lost 6 bases, the J end lost 6 bases, and 15 bases lay between the germline ends. DNA of the CDR3: TGCGCCAGCAGCCCACTGGGTTCGGGCGAGCAGTACTTC. Translated: CASSPLGSGEQYF.

This clonotype has at least ten counts. The chain carries TRBV2 and TRBJ2-7; a possible D gene is TRBD1 (6 bases). The CDR3 has 13 residues. CDR1 is SNHLY, CDR2 FYNNEI, per germline. Trimming pared 7 bases from V and 1 base from J, leaving 11 bases between. This CDR3 reads CASTRDKSYEQYF. As DNA, the CDR3 is TGTGCCAGCACGAGGGACAAATCCTACGAGCAGTACTTC.

In this sample, this clonotype turned up many times. The chain has TRBV29-1 and TRBJ2-7, with a possible D match to TRBD1 (6 bases). This CDR3 region has 13 residues. Per the germline V gene, CDR1 is SQVTM and CDR2 is ANQGSEA. The germline V and J ends were trimmed by 4 bases and 0 bases, with 10 bases remaining between them. CDR3 loop: CSVGQALSYEQYF. For the CDR3, the DNA is TGCAGCGTTGGACAGGCCCTCTCCTACGAGCAGTACTTC.

This clonotype was found many times. This chain's CDR3 is CASRGDRGRNTEAFF. DNA for the CDR3: TGTGCCAGCAGGGGGGACAGGGGGCGTAACACTGAAGCTTTCTTT. This chain links TRBV7-9 with TRBJ1-1, with 12 bases that match TRBD1. CDR3 length equals 15 residues. With V trimmed by 6 bases and J by 2 bases, 4 bases remained unmatched. From germline, CDR1 is SEHNR and CDR2 FQNEAQ (reference sequence).

This clonotype has only one observation. Just one base apart from a much larger clone, this may be a read error. The rearrangement joins TRBV7-6 to TRBJ1-1, with 7 bases matching TRBD1. This CDR3 contains 15 residues. Per the germline V gene, CDR1 is SGHVS and CDR2 is FNYEAQ. The CDR3 sequence is CASSSGVRGNTEASF. CDR3 sequence (DNA): TGTGCCAGCAGCAGTGGGGTCAGGGGGAACACTGAAGCTTCCTTT.

This clonotype has at least ten counts. The chain employs TRBV29-1 and TRBJ2-7; weak D call: TRBD2 (7 bases). The germline V gene encodes CDR1 SQVTM and CDR2 ANQGSEA. The V gene lost 7 bases and the J gene lost 6 bases, with 22 bases spanning the gap. This CDR3 has 14 amino acids. In DNA, the CDR3 is TGCAGCGCCGAGGGGGGGCCTCCAAGGCGCGAGCAGTACTTC. Translation gives CSAEGGPPRREQYF.

This clonotype has at least ten counts. The V and J genes are TRBV6-5 and TRBJ1-1, with D unclear. Germline values: CDR1 MNHEY, CDR2 SVGAGI. This CDR3 has 15 residues. The V end lost 0 bases, the J end lost 0 bases, and 8 bases lay between the germline ends. The CDR3 DNA follows: TGTGCCAGCAGTTACTCGTTCAGTGTGAACACTGAAGCTTTCTTT. Translation gives CASSYSFSVNTEAFF.

At least ten counts were recorded for this clonotype. The DNA for the CDR3 is TGTGCCAGCAGCTCCAACGGGGGCACTGAAGCTTTCTTT. It translates to CASSSNGGTEAFF. This chain links TRBV11-2 with TRBJ1-1; a possible D gene is TRBD1 (5 bases). The CDR3 has 13 residues. Per germline, CDR1 SGHAT and CDR2 FQNNGV. Between the trimmed V and J ends, which lost 4 bases and 4 bases, there was a span of 10 bases.

The chain carries TRBV20-1 and TRBJ2-7, with D unclear. Germline V gives CDR1 DFQATT, CDR2 SNEGSKA (reference sequence). The CDR3 is 10 amino acids. Trimming took 3 bases from V and 5 from J, leaving 5 bases between them. The CDR3 here is CSASGDEQYF. The CDR3 nucleotides are TGCAGTGCTAGTGGAGACGAGCAGTACTTC.

The chain uses TRBV11-2 and TRBJ2-7; D is perhaps TRBD2 (6 bases). Trimming cost V 3 bases and J 2 bases, with 11 bases left between them. The length of the CDR3 is 14 residues. CDR1 and CDR2 (germline): SGHAT, FQNNGV. The CDR3 loop reads CASSFREQPYEQYF. For the CDR3, the DNA is TGTGCCAGCAGCTTCCGGGAGCAACCCTACGAGCAGTACTTC.

This clonotype occurred many times. This sequence joins TRBV2 and TRBJ1-5; TRBD1 is a possible D gene (5 bases). V lost 4 bases, J lost 2 bases, and 15 bases lay in between. Germline loops: CDR1 SNHLY, CDR2 FYNNEI. This CDR3 is 16 amino acids long. CDR3 sequence reads: CASSAAGWVGNQPQHF. In DNA form, the CDR3 reads TGTGCCAGCAGTGCGGCAGGGTGGGTGGGCAATCAGCCCCAGCATTTT.

In this sample, this clonotype turned up many times. The chain employs TRBV7-8 and TRBJ1-1, with 7 bases that match TRBD1. CDR1 SGHVS and CDR2 FQNEAQ come from the germline V gene. V was clipped by 7 bases and J by 1 base; unmatched bases: 12. The CDR3 loop spans 16 amino acids. The CDR3 nucleotides are TGTGCCAGCAACACCAGCCCGTCAGGGGGGAACACTGAAGCTTTCTTT. This encodes CASNTSPSGGNTEAFF.

The chain links TRBV7-7 to TRBJ1-5, with D perhaps matching TRBD1 (6 bases). V was shortened by 4 bases and J by 4 bases, with 20 bases between the two germline ends. This CDR3 has 17 residues. Germline values: CDR1 SSHAT, CDR2 FNYEAQ (reference sequence). In nucleotides, the CDR3 is TGTGCCAGCAGCTCCCCCCCAGATGACAGGTGGAATCAGCCCCAGCATTTT. Amino acid sequence: CASSSPPDDRWNQPQHF.

A remark on this clonotype: A much larger clone differs by one base, so this may be a read error. The chain carries TRBV7-2 and TRBJ2-5, with 7 bases that match TRBD1. The germline V gene has CDR1 SGHTA and CDR2 FQGNSA. Trimming removed 1 base from V and 6 bases from J; junction bases left unmatched: 11. The CDR3 is 16 residues long. CDR3 in amino acids: CASSLGGGFPYKTQYF. DNA for the CDR3: TGTGCCAGCAGCTTAGGAGGGGGCTTCCCTTATAAGACCCAGTACTTC. The variable domain in full, completed from reference TRBV7-2 and TRBJ2-5, reads GAGVSQSPSNKVTEKGKDVELRCDPISGHTALYWYRQSLGQGLEFLIYFQGNSAPDKSGLPSDRFSAERTGGSVSTLTIQRTQQEDSAVYLCASSLGGGFPYKTQYFGPGTRLLVL.

This clonotype was seen ten or more times. The chain carries TRBV7-7 and TRBJ2-5, with D uncertain. V was cut by 1 base and J by 1 base, with 7 bases left in between. Per germline, CDR1 SSHAT and CDR2 FNYEAQ (reference sequence). CDR3 length equals 14 residues. This CDR3 reads CASSLGPSQETQYF. The CDR3 DNA follows: TGTGCCAGCAGCTTAGGACCGAGCCAAGAGACCCAGTACTTC. Full variable domain (outside the CDR3, taken from reference TRBV7-7 and TRBJ2-5): GAGVSQSPRYKVTKRGQDVTLRCDPISSHATLYWYQQALGQGPEFLTYFNYEAQPDKSGLPSDRFSAERPEGSISTLTIQRTEQRDSAMYRCASSLGPSQETQYFGPGTRLLVL.

This clonotype was seen at least ten times. This chain uses TRBV29-1 with TRBJ1-2, with unresolved D. CDR1 is SQVTM and CDR2 is ANQGSEA in the germline V gene. Deletions cut 7 bases from V and 0 bases from J, with 12 bases between. The CDR3 consists of 13 residues. CDR3 loop: CSAMTLANYGYTF. The CDR3 bases are TGCAGCGCTATGACACTTGCTAACTATGGCTACACCTTC.

This clonotype was counted between two and nine times. The rearrangement links TRBV7-9 to TRBJ1-1; 7 bases are a match to TRBD1. This CDR3 is 15 amino acids long. J was trimmed by 0 bases and V by 10 bases; bases with no gene match: 11. Germline CDR1 reads SEHNR; CDR2 reads FQNEAQ (reference sequence). The chain's CDR3 is CAIEPGQRMNTEAFF. The CDR3 DNA sequence: TGTGCCATCGAGCCGGGACAGAGGATGAACACTGAAGCTTTCTTT.

Many counts were recorded for this clonotype. V usage is TRBV7-9 and J usage is TRBJ1-4; 9 bases agree with TRBD1. CDR3 length: 14 residues. CDR1 is SEHNR, CDR2 FQNEAQ, per germline (reference sequence). J gave up 7 bases and V 3 bases, and 3 bases lay outside the gene matches. The CDR3 sequence: CASSLGQGTEKLFF. The DNA of the CDR3 is TGTGCCAGCAGCTTGGGACAGGGCACTGAAAAACTGTTTTTT.